Listed below are T cell receptor beta chains from one sample, sequenced in a study of OX40 agonist ivuxolimab in advanced cancers. Only in-frame clones appear in the TCRdb table, and some are missing; sequencing was by immunoSEQ multiplex PCR. The data show roughly 23,000 clones, approximately 83% seen once. The input for sequencing was CD4+ or CD8+ T cells sorted from blood, taken in a trial of the OX40 agonist ivuxolimab. The receptors come from an adult with an advanced solid tumor such as melanoma, head and neck, liver or kidney cancer. Both conserved end residues are part of each CDR3. The D gene is left open where the match is weak.

d_gene	v_gene	j_gene	CDR3aa	CDR3nt
-	TRBV5-6	TRBJ2-5	CASSLSAGWGLWAKETQYF	TGTGCCAGCAGCTTGTCCGCAGGTTGGGGGCTTTGGGCGAAGGAGACCCAGTACTTC
TRBD1	TRBV6-6	TRBJ1-2	CASSFQTGAGGYTF	TGTGCCAGCAGTTTCCAGACAGGGGCGGGAGGCTACACCTTC
-	TRBV25-1	TRBJ1-2	CASSEGGREVGGYTF	TGTGCCAGCAGTGAAGGAGGCCGGGAAGTGGGAGGCTACACCTTC
TRBD1	TRBV5-6	TRBJ2-7	CASSWGTGLVEQYF	TGTGCCAGCAGCTGGGGGACAGGGTTGGTCGAGCAGTACTTC
-	TRBV9	TRBJ1-1	CASSPSTGTQSGAFF	TGTGCCAGCAGCCCCTCAACCGGGACACAAAGTGGGGCTTTCTTT
-	TRBV9	TRBJ2-7	CASSVEGRAYEQYF	TGTGCCAGCAGCGTAGAGGGCAGGGCCTACGAGCAGTACTTC
-	TRBV28	TRBJ2-7	CASTPADPSYEQYF	TGTGCCAGCACCCCAGCGGATCCCTCCTACGAGCAGTACTTC
-	TRBV11-2	TRBJ1-3	CASSFRFSRAAQLGNTIYF	TGTGCCAGCAGCTTTAGGTTTAGCCGGGCAGCACAATTGGGAAACACCATATATTTT
TRBD2	TRBV5-8	TRBJ2-4	CASSLPSGGLAKNIQYF	TGTGCCAGCAGCTTGCCCAGCGGGGGTTTAGCCAAAAACATTCAGTACTTC
TRBD2	TRBV10-1	TRBJ2-3	CASSAGGRVTDTQYF	TGCGCCAGCAGTGCTGGCGGGAGGGTCACAGATACGCAGTATTTT
TRBD2	TRBV13	TRBJ2-7	CASSLGSGLAAPEPPYEQYF	TGTGCCAGCAGCTTAGGGAGCGGACTAGCGGCCCCCGAGCCTCCCTACGAGCAGTACTTC
TRBD1	TRBV7-2	TRBJ2-1	CASSFAGGPYNEQFF	TGTGCCAGCAGCTTCGCAGGGGGCCCGTACAATGAGCAGTTCTTC
-	TRBV11-3	TRBJ1-2	CASSQITDGKTYGYTF	TGTGCCAGCAGCCAGATCACCGACGGAAAGACCTATGGCTACACCTTC
-	TRBV19	TRBJ2-7	CASSPPGLSSSYEQYF	TGTGCCAGTAGCCCGCCAGGGTTGTCGTCCTCCTACGAGCAGTACTTC
-	TRBV6-5	TRBJ2-1	CASSPDSNNEQFF	TGTGCCAGCAGTCCCGACTCTAACAATGAGCAGTTCTTC
-	TRBV4-1	TRBJ1-2	CASSLLGGSEGYTF	TGCGCCAGCAGCCTGCTAGGGGGGTCAGAGGGCTACACCTTC
-	TRBV7-6	TRBJ2-7	CASSPGLQSSYEQYF	TGTGCCAGCAGCCCGGGACTGCAGAGCTCCTACGAGCAGTACTTC
TRBD1	TRBV2	TRBJ2-7	CASSEFRTGPYEQYF	TGTGCCAGCAGTGAATTTAGGACAGGGCCCTACGAGCAGTACTTC